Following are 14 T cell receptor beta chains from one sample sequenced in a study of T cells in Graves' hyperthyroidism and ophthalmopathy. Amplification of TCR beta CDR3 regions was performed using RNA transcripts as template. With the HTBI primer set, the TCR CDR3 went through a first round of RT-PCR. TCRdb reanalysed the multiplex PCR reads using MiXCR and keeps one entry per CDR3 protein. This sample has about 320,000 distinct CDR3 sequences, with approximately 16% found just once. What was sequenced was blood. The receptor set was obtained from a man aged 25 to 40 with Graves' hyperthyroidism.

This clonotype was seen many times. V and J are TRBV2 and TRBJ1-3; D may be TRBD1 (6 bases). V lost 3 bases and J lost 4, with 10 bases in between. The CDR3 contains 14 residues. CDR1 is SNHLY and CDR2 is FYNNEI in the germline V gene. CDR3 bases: TGTGCCAGCAGTGAGGACAGCTTCGGAAACACCATATATTTT. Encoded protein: CASSEDSFGNTIYF.

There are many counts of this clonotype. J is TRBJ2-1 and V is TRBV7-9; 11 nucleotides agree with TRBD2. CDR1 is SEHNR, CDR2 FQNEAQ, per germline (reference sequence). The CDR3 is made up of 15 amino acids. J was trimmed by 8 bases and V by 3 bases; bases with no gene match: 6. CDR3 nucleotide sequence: TGTGCCAGCAGCTTCCCTACTAGCGGGAGCGATGAGCAGTTCTTC. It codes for CASSFPTSGSDEQFF.

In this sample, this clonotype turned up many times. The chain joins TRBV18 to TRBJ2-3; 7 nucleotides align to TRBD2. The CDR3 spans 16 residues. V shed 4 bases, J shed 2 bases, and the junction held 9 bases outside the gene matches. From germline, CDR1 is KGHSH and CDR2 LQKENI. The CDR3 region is CASSHMKSGTTDTQYF. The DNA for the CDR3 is TGTGCCAGCTCACACATGAAAAGCGGGACCACAGATACGCAGTATTTT.

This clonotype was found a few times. The chain's CDR3 is CATSDWSGNEQFF. DNA of the CDR3: TGTGCCACCAGTGATTGGTCGGGAAATGAGCAGTTCTTC. This chain joins TRBV24-1 and TRBJ2-1; tentatively, D is TRBD2 (5 bases). With 2 bases removed from V and 7 bases from J, the gap between germline ends came to 8 bases. Germline CDR1 is KGHDR and CDR2 is SFDVKD. The length of the CDR3 is 13 residues.

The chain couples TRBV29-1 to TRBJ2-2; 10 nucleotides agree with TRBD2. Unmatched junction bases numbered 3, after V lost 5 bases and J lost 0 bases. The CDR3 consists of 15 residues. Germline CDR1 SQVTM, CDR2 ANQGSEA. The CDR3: CSVRLAGPNTGELFF. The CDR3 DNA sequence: TGCAGCGTTCGACTAGCGGGTCCGAACACCGGGGAGCTGTTTTTT.

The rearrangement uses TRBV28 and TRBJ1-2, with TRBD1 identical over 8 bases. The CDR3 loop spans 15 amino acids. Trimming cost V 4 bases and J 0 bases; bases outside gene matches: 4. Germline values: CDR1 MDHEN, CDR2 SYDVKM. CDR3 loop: CASSSTGGSNYGYTF. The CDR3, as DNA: TGTGCCAGCAGTTCTACAGGGGGATCTAACTATGGCTACACCTTC.

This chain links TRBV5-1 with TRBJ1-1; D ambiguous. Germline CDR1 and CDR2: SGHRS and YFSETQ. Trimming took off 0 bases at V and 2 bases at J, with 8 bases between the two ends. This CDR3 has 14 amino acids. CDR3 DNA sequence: TGCGCCAGCAGCTTGGGTTCGCGTAACACTGAAGCTTTCTTT. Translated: CASSLGSRNTEAFF.

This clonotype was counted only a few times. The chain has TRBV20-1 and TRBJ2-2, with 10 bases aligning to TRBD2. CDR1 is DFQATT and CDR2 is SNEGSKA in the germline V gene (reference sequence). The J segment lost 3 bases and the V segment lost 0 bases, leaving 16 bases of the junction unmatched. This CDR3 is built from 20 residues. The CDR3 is CSARDAGTSAKLSYTGELFF. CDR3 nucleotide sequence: TGCAGTGCTAGAGACGCCGGGACTAGCGCAAAACTTTCGTACACCGGGGAGCTGTTTTTT.

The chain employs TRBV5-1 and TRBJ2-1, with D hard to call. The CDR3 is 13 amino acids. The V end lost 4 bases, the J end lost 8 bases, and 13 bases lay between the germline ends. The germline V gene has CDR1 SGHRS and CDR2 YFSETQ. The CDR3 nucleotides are TGCGCCAGCAGCCTCGGACCCCGCCATGAGCAGTTCTTC. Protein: CASSLGPRHEQFF.

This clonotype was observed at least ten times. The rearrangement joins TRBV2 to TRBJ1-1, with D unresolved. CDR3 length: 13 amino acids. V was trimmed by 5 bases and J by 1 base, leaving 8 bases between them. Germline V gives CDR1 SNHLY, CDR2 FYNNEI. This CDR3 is CASSRLENTEAFF. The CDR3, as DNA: TGTGCCAGCAGTCGACTAGAGAACACTGAAGCTTTCTTT.

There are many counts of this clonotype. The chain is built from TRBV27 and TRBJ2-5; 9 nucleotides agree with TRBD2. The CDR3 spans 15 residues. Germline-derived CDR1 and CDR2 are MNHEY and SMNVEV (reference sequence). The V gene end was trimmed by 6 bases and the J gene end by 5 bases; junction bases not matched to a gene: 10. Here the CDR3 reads CASRKLAGEGETQYF. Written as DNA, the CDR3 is TGTGCCAGCAGAAAATTAGCGGGAGAGGGGGAGACCCAGTACTTC.

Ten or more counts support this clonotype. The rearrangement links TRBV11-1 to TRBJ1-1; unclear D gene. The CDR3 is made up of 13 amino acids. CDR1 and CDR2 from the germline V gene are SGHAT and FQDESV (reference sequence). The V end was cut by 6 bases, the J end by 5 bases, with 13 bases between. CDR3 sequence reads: CASSFGVGTEAFF. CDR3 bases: TGTGCCAGCAGTTTCGGGGTAGGGACTGAAGCTTTCTTT.

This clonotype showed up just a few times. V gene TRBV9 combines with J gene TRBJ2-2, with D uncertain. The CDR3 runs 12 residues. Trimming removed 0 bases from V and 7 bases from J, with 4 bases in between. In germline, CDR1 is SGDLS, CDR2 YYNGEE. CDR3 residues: CASSVEYGELFF. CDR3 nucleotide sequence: TGTGCCAGCAGCGTAGAGTACGGGGAGCTGTTTTTT.

The CDR3 nucleotides are TGTGCCAGCAGCCAACGGCAGGTTGGATCACCCCTCCACTTT. Its translation is CASSQRQVGSPLHF. The V and J genes are TRBV14 and TRBJ1-6; D remains ambiguous. This CDR3 is built from 14 residues. Germline V gene data show CDR1 as SGHDN and CDR2 as FVKESK. V lost 2 bases to trimming and J lost 10 bases, with 12 bases between them.